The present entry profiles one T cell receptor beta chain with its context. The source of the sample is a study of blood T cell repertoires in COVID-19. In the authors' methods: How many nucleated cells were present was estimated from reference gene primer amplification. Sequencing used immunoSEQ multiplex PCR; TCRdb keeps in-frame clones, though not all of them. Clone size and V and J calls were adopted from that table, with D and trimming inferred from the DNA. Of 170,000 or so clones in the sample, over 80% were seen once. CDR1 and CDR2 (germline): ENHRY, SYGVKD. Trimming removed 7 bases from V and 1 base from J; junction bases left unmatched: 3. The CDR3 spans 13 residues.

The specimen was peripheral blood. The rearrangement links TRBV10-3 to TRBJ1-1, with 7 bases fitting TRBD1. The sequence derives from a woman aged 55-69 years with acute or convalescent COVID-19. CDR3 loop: CAIKRQGNTEAFF. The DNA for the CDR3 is TGTGCCATCAAGCGACAGGGGAACACTGAAGCTTTCTTT.